Each of the 9 T cell receptor beta chains below was sequenced from the same sample in a study of blood T cell repertoires in COVID-19. TCRdb's table, derived via immunoSEQ multiplex PCR, lists solely in-frame clones and lacks some. In the table there are 250,000 to 350,000 clones, about 91% of which are singletons. Specimen: peripheral blood. Source of these receptors: a woman aged 60-75 years with acute or convalescent COVID-19.

This chain links TRBV15 with TRBJ2-1; D may be TRBD1 (9 bases). This CDR3 has 16 amino acids. V lost 1 base, J lost 6 bases, and 16 bases lay in between. Germline V gene data show CDR1 as LNHNV and CDR2 as YYDKDF (reference sequence). This chain's CDR3 is CATSRGGGTGINEQFF. DNA for the CDR3: TGTGCCACCAGCAGAGGCGGGGGGACAGGGATCAATGAGCAGTTCTTC.

The gene calls are TRBV25-1 and TRBJ1-1; maybe TRBD1 (5 bases). The CDR3 length is 14 residues. Between the trimmed V and J ends, which lost 2 bases and 7 bases, there was a span of 14 bases. The V gene's germline CDR1 is MGHDK and CDR2 SYGVNS. CDR3 sequence (DNA): TGTGCCAGCAGTGAAGGGGGGGTTGGCGGTGAAGCTTTCTTT. Translating gives CASSEGGVGGEAFF.

V is TRBV7-2 and J is TRBJ2-3, with a tentative D call TRBD2 (5 bases). CDR3 size: 15 residues. The ends were cut back, 0 bases at V and 0 bases at J, with 7 bases in the middle. Germline V gene lookup returns CDR1 SGHTA and CDR2 FQGNSA. The CDR3 protein is CASSLAGVSTDTQYF. The CDR3, as DNA: TGTGCCAGCAGCTTAGCGGGAGTAAGCACAGATACGCAGTATTTT. Filled out from reference TRBV7-2 and TRBJ2-3, the complete variable domain reads GAGVSQSPSNKVTEKGKDVELRCDPISGHTALYWYRQSLGQGLEFLIYFQGNSAPDKSGLPSDRFSAERTGGSVSTLTIQRTQQEDSAVYLCASSLAGVSTDTQYFGPGTRLTVL.

This clone has a single count. The gene calls are TRBV5-1 and TRBJ2-1, with a tentative D call TRBD1 (6 bases). CDR3 size: 11 residues. V dropped 7 bases and J dropped 9 bases, with 11 bases sitting between them. CDR1 and CDR2 from the germline V gene are SGHRS and YFSETQ. CDR3 sequence (DNA): TGCGCCAGCGCGATAGGGGGTGAGCAGTTCTTC. This sequence encodes CASAIGGEQFF.

The chain recombines TRBV27 with TRBJ2-1; D gene uncertain. The CDR3 has 11 residues. Trimming removed 3 bases at V and 7 bases at J, with 4 bases between. CDR1 and CDR2 (germline): MNHEY, SMNVEV (reference sequence). The CDR3 region has the DNA TGTGCCAGCAGTTTGAGGAATGAGCAGTTCTTC. Translated, it gives CASSLRNEQFF.

This clone has a handful of counts. V gene TRBV19 combines with J gene TRBJ1-2, with 11 bases identical to TRBD1. CDR1 is LNHDA, CDR2 SQIVND, per germline (reference sequence). V lost 6 bases, J lost 9 bases, and 12 bases stayed unmatched. CDR3 length equals 15 residues. Here the CDR3 reads CASSNWTGGGLRYTF. In DNA, the CDR3 is TGTGCCAGTAGCAATTGGACAGGGGGCGGCCTGCGCTACACCTTC.

The rearrangement joins TRBV9 to TRBJ2-3; 12 bases match TRBD2. The CDR3 is made up of 19 amino acids. V shed 0 bases, J shed 0 bases, and the junction held 8 bases outside the gene matches. Germline V lookup: CDR1 SGDLS, CDR2 YYNGEE. CDR3 DNA sequence: TGTGCCAGCAGCGTAGGGAGACTAGCGGGAGCCTCTAGCACAGATACGCAGTATTTT. Its translation: CASSVGRLAGASSTDTQYF.

This rearrangement joins TRBV13 to TRBJ2-1, with D possibly matching TRBD2 (5 bases). The germline V and J ends were trimmed by 8 bases and 1 base, with 12 bases remaining between them. CDR1 PRHDT and CDR2 FYEKMQ come from the germline V gene (reference sequence). The CDR3 loop spans 14 amino acids. This chain's CDR3 is CASLLAPSYNEQFF. The CDR3 DNA reads TGTGCCAGCCTTTTAGCGCCGTCCTACAATGAGCAGTTCTTC.

This clone was detected only a few times. The DNA for the CDR3 is TGTGCCAGCAGCGTATTTGACAGGGCTCACTCTGGAAACACCATATATTTT. Protein: CASSVFDRAHSGNTIYF. The rearrangement uses TRBV9 and TRBJ1-3; 7 bases agree with TRBD1. This CDR3 has 17 residues. Germline V CDR1 and CDR2: SGDLS, YYNGEE. The J segment lost 0 bases and the V segment lost 1 base, leaving 7 bases of the junction unmatched.